This TCR beta chain was sequenced during a study of blood T cell repertoires in COVID-19 (TCRdb year 2020). At the level of the whole study: Samples from collaborators originated in the United States, Italy and Spain and spanned both the acute and convalescent phases of COVID-19. The material from the prospective study consisted of cDNA or gDNA derived from T cells, B-cell-depleted T cells, or PBMCs. Deeply sampled blood TCRbeta repertoires from subjects exposed to, actively infected with, or recovered from COVID-19 were included in the dataset. The repertoires were released in a freely available public database meant as a resource for research on the immune response to SARS-CoV-2. The samples were drawn from two sources: the first 160 participants of the ongoing ImmuneRACE study, and fewer than 1,500 subjects contributed by 6 global collaborators. A de-identified subject ID, COVID-19 status, age in years and sex were almost always included in the sample metadata. HLA class I and class II types, where available, came from metadata supplied by the sample provider rather than from assay-based typing. The paper's findings and limits, for the study overall: How much clinical and demographic metadata was included differed by source and by participant, and the metadata was provided uncurated.

Each collaborating institution followed its own protocols to collect whole blood in K2EDTA tubes. For TCRbeta analysis, collaborators shipped samples in one of three forms: frozen whole blood, isolated PBMCs, or DNA extracted from either of those sample types. V loses 3 bases, J loses 8 bases, and the germline ends lie 16 bases apart. The germline V gene yields KGHSH for CDR1 and LQKENI for CDR2. The CDR3 numbers 14 residues from cysteine through phenylalanine. Only the CDR3 region is kept as DNA, spanning 42 bases read in frame from base 1. This clone was recorded a few times. Its antigen is still unknown. No much larger clone is present one base from it, and per-base qualities are unavailable. TCRbeta CDR3 regions were amplified from genomic DNA by means of the immunoSEQ Assay, a bias-controlled multiplex PCR. Processing in the source paper ran as follows. Within the assay, amplification of reference gene primers was used to estimate how many nucleated cells each sample contained. To quantify the absolute abundance of each unique TCRbeta CDR3 rearrangement, sequence reads were collapsed and filtered. For each sample, productive Simpson clonality was calculated as the square root of Simpson's diversity index across productive rearrangements. TCRdb re-hosts the immuneACCESS table, in-frame sequences only. Its copies lack some clones; in the studies checked, an unresolved V gene accounts for under half of them, and the cause for the rest is not known. V, J and clone size derive from that table, while D and trimming were established from the DNA sequence. In all, the sample holds some 100,000 clones, and roughly 79% of those were seen once. The leading ten clones occupy 10% of the sample.

The rearrangement joined TRBV18 to TRBJ1-2; TRBD1 is a possible D gene, resting on 5 matching bases. Sequencing was carried out using peripheral blood. This clonotype originated in a human donor in a cohort sampled during active COVID-19. The DNA is TGTGCCAGCTCACCTACCAGGGAAACTATGGGCTACACCTTC. Translated, it reads CASSPTRETMGYTF.